This T cell receptor beta chain was sequenced for a study of blood T cell repertoires in COVID-19. At the level of the study: Acute and convalescent COVID-19 specimens originated in the United States, Italy and Spain. Nucleic acid was either cDNA or gDNA, and it came from T cells, B-cell-depleted T cells, or PBMCs.

Germline V CDR1 and CDR2: SGHTA, FQGNSA. CDR3 length equals 14 residues. Trimming removed 7 bases from V and 6 bases from J; junction bases left unmatched: 9. As handled by the study authors: Reference gene primer amplification in the assay estimated nucleated cell counts. Sequenced by immunoSEQ multiplex PCR; TCRdb stores in-frame clones only, minus some. Clone size and V and J calls were adopted from that table, with D and trimming inferred from the DNA. Among 65,000 to 85,000 clones listed, almost 90% were seen once. This clonotype was sampled from a human donor in a cohort sampled during active COVID-19. The chain links TRBV7-2 to TRBJ2-3; TRBD2 matches at 8 bases. Specimen: peripheral blood. CDR3 in DNA: TGTGCCAGCAAACCTGAGAGCGGGAGCGATACGCAGTATTTT. It yields the protein CASKPESGSDTQYF.